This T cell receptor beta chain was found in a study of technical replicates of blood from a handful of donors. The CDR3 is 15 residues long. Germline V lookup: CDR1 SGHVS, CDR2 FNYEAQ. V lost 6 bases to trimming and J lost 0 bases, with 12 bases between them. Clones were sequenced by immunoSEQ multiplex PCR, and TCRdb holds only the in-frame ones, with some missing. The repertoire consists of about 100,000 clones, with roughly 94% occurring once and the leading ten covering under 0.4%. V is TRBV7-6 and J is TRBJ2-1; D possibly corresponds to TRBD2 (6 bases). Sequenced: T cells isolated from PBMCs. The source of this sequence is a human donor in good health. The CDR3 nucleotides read TGTGCCAGCAGTCTACAGGACTACTCCTACAATGAGCAGTTCTTC. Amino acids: CASSLQDYSYNEQFF.